The clone carrying this T cell receptor (beta chain) was seen a handful of times. The CDR3 runs 14 residues. The V end lost 0 bases, the J end lost 2 bases, and 7 bases lay between the germline ends. CDR1 and CDR2 (germline): SGHRS, YFSETQ. Preparation of the TCRbeta library used unique molecular identifiers. Each CDR3 protein is one row after TCRdb ran MiXCR on the PCR reads. This sample carries approximately 340,000 distinct CDR3 sequences, about 9.4% of them seen once, and the ten largest clones take around 2.4%. The data were taken from a study of T-cell reconstitution after alpha-beta-depleted transplantation in children.

The chain carries TRBV5-1 and TRBJ2-3; unclear D gene. The TCR originated in a human donor who donated a stem cell graft to a child with acute lymphoblastic leukemia. Sequencing used PBMCs from the stem cell graft donor, obtained from the stem cell graft. CDR3 amino acids: CASSLGQYTDTQYF. CDR3 coding DNA: TGCGCCAGCAGCTTGGGTCAATACACAGATACGCAGTATTTT. Combining the CDR3 with reference TRBV5-1 and TRBJ2-3 gives the whole variable domain KAGVTQTPRYLIKTRGQQVTLSCSPISGHRSVSWYQQTPGQGLQFLFEYFSETQRNKGNFPGRFSGRQFSNSRSEMNVSTLELGDSALYLCASSLGQYTDTQYFGPGTRLTVL.